These 6 T cell receptor beta chains came from one sample sequenced in a study of blood T cell repertoires in COVID-19. Measured with immunoSEQ multiplex PCR; TCRdb has only the in-frame clones, and not every one. The repertoire has 310,000 or so clones, about 90% of them found once; the top ten carry roughly 2.1%. The sequenced sample was peripheral blood. Receptors were obtained from a young woman who had recovered from COVID-19.

The chain links TRBV7-2 to TRBJ2-1, with 9 positions matching TRBD2. Germline values: CDR1 SGHTA, CDR2 FQGNSA. The CDR3 covers 13 residues. V shed 8 bases, J shed 7 bases, and the junction held 6 bases outside the gene matches. CDR3 coding DNA: TGTGCCAGCGATAGCGGGGGAGGGAATGAGCAGTTCTTC. It yields the protein CASDSGGGNEQFF.

The chain combines TRBV6-5 with TRBJ1-6, with D perhaps matching TRBD1 (6 bases). Germline loops: CDR1 MNHEY, CDR2 SVGAGI. Trimming stripped 2 bases from V and 6 bases from J, with 11 bases between. The CDR3 consists of 15 residues. The CDR3 sequence: CASSYKGGSNSPLHF. The CDR3 DNA reads as TGTGCCAGCAGTTACAAAGGGGGAAGTAATTCACCCCTCCACTTT.

This chain connects TRBV3-1 (or the pseudogene TRBV3-2) to TRBJ1-3, with D perhaps TRBD1 (6 bases). With 2 bases removed from V and 2 bases from J, the gap between germline ends came to 10 bases. This CDR3 is built from 15 residues. Germline-derived CDR1 and CDR2 are LGHDT and YNNKEL (reference sequence). The CDR3 spells CASSQFGQTGNTIYF. As DNA, the CDR3 is TGTGCCAGCAGCCAATTCGGACAGACTGGAAACACCATATATTTT.

This rearrangement joins TRBV27 to TRBJ2-7, with 12 bases that match TRBD2. The CDR3 loop spans 15 amino acids. Losses at the gene ends were 5 bases for V and 7 bases for J; bases not matched to a gene: 9. Germline loops: CDR1 MNHEY, CDR2 SMNVEV (reference sequence). The CDR3 DNA sequence: TGTGCCAGCAGTAGGAGACTAGCGGGAGTCTGGGAGCAGTACTTC. It translates to CASSRRLAGVWEQYF.

CDR3 sequence: CASSPLQGASYEQYF. The CDR3 nucleotides are TGTGCCAGCAGCCCATTACAGGGGGCAAGCTACGAGCAGTACTTC. The chain links TRBV5-4 to TRBJ2-7; 9 bases align to TRBD1. V shed 4 bases and J 3 bases; nucleotides not matched to a gene: 8. The CDR3 has 15 residues. In germline, CDR1 is SGHNT, CDR2 YYREEE (reference sequence).

The chain couples TRBV5-1 to TRBJ1-6; 8 positions match TRBD1. V was clipped by 4 bases and J by 11 bases; unmatched bases: 11. CDR1 and CDR2 from the germline V gene are SGHRS and YFSETQ. The CDR3 totals 15 residues. CDR3 residues: CASSLGQGVGPPLHF. In DNA, the CDR3 is TGCGCCAGCAGCCTCGGACAGGGAGTAGGTCCACCCCTCCACTTT. Together with reference TRBV5-1 and TRBJ1-6, the CDR3 gives the full variable domain: KAGVTQTPRYLIKTRGQQVTLSCSPISGHRSVSWYQQTPGQGLQFLFEYFSETQRNKGNFPGRFSGRQFSNSRSEMNVSTLELGDSALYLCASSLGQGVGPPLHFGNGTRLTVT.